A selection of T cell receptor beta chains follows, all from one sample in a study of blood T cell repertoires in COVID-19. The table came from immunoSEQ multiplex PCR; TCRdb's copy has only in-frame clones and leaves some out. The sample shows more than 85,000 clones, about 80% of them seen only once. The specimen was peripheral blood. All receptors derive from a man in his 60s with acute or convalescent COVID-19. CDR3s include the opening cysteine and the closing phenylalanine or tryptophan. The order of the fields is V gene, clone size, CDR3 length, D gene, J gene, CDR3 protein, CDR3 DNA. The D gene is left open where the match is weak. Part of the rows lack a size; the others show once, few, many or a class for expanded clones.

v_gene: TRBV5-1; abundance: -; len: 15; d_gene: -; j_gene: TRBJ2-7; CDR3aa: CASSLETAISYEQYF; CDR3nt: TGCGCCAGCAGCTTGGAGACAGCTATCTCCTACGAGCAGTACTTC
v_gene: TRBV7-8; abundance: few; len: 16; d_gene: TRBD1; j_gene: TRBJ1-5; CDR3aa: CASSFRTGQGNQPQHF; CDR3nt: TGTGCCAGCAGCTTCAGGACAGGGCAAGGTAATCAGCCCCAGCATTTT
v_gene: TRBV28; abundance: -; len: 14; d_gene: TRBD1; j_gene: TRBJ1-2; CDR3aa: CASSFGTGGYGYTF; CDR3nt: TGTGCCAGCAGTTTTGGGACAGGGGGCTATGGCTACACCTTC
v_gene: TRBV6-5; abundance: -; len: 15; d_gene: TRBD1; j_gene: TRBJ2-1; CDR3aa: CASSYMRTGTNEQFF; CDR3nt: TGTGCCAGCAGTTACATGAGGACAGGGACGAATGAGCAGTTCTTC
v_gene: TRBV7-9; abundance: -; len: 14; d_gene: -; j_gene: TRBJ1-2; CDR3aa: CASSLEWRGGGYTF; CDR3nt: TGTGCCAGCAGCTTAGAGTGGAGGGGCGGTGGCTACACCTTC
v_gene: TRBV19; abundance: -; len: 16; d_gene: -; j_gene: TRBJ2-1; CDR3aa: CASSIDQGGSYNEQFF; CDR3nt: TGTGCCAGTAGTATAGATCAGGGAGGCTCCTACAATGAGCAGTTCTTC
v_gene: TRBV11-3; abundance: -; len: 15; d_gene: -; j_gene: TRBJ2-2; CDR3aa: CASSLVRSNTGELFF; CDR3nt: TGTGCCAGCAGCTTAGTAAGGAGTAACACCGGGGAGCTGTTTTTT
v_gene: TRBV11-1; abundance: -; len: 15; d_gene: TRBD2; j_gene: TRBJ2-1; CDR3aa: CASSLSGGVNNEQFF; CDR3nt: TGTGCCAGCAGCTTAAGCGGGGGGGTAAACAATGAGCAGTTCTTC
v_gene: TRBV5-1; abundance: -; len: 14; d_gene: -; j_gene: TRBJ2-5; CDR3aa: CASSLERVAETQYF; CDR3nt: TGCGCCAGCAGCTTGGAGAGGGTCGCAGAGACCCAGTACTTC
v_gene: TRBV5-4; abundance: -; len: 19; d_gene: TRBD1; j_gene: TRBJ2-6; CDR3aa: CASSLARGQANSGANVLTF; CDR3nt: TGTGCCAGCAGCTTGGCCAGAGGACAGGCCAACTCTGGGGCCAACGTCCTGACTTTC
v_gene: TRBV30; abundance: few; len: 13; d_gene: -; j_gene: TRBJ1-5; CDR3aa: CAWSAGGNQPQHF; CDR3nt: TGTGCCTGGAGTGCGGGAGGCAATCAGCCCCAGCATTTT
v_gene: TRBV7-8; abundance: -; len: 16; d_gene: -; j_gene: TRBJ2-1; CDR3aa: CASSLVGGGSYNEQFF; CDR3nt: TGTGCCAGCAGCTTAGTTGGGGGCGGATCCTACAATGAGCAGTTCTTC
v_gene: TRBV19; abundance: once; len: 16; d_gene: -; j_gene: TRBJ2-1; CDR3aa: CASKEGAARGEDEQFF; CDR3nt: TGTGCCAGTAAGGAAGGAGCGGCCAGAGGGGAGGATGAGCAGTTCTTC
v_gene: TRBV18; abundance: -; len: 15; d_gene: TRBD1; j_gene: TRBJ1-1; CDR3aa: CASSPRVGQGTEAFF; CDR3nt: TGTGCCAGCTCACCCCGGGTGGGACAGGGTACTGAAGCTTTCTTT
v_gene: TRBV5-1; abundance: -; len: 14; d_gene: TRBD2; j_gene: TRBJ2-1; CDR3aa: CASSSTSGPSEQFF; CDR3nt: TGCGCCAGCAGCTCCACTAGCGGGCCTTCCGAGCAGTTCTTC
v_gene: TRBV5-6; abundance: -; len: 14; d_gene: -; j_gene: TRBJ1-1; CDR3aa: CASNIGTLGTEAFF; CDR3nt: TGTGCCAGCAACATAGGGACACTCGGCACTGAAGCTTTCTTT
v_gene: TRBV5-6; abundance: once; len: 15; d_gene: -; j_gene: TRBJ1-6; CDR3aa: CASSLAGSGNSPLHF; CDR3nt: TGTGCCAGCAGCTTGGCGGGGTCGGGCAATTCACCCCTCCACTTT
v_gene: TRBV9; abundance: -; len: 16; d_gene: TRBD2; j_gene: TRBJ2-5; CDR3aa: CASSANRDRGEETQYF; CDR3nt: TGTGCCAGCAGCGCAAACCGGGACCGGGGGGAAGAGACCCAGTACTTC
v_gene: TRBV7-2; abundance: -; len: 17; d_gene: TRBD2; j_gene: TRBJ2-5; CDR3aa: CASSLKTSGREQETQYF; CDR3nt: TGTGCCAGCAGCTTAAAGACTAGCGGGAGAGAACAAGAGACCCAGTACTTC
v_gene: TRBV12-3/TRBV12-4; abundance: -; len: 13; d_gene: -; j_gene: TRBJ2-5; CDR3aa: CASSWTVQETQYF; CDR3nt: TGTGCCAGCAGTTGGACTGTCCAAGAGACCCAGTACTTC
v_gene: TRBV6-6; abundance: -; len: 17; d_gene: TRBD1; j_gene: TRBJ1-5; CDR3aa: CASSPGQGIYGNQPQHF; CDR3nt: TGTGCCAGCAGTCCGGGACAGGGGATCTACGGCAATCAGCCCCAGCATTTT
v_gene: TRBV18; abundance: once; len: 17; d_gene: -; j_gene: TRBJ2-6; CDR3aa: CASSSERSSSGANVLTF; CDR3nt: TGTGCCAGCTCATCCGAACGTTCGAGCTCTGGGGCCAACGTCCTGACTTTC